These 29 T cell receptor beta chains were all obtained from the same sample, sequenced in a study of cytomegalovirus exposure and HLA in healthy donors. PCR involved 60 Vbeta and 13 Jbeta primers. Generated by immunoSEQ multiplex PCR, the TCRdb table keeps only in-frame clones and is missing some. The data contain some 150,000 clones, approximately 80% of them singletons. Sequencing was done on a sample of PBMCs. All receptors come from a young woman in good health and CMV-seropositive.

This chain joins TRBV7-3 and TRBJ2-3; the D is unclear. The CDR3 runs to 12 residues. V dropped 5 bases and J dropped 3 bases, with 6 bases sitting between them. The germline gives CDR1 SGHTA, CDR2 FQGTGA. The CDR3 loop reads CASSGATDTQYF. The DNA for the CDR3 is TGTGCCAGCAGCGGAGCGACAGATACGCAGTATTTT.

The genes are TRBV9 and TRBJ2-2; no definite D call. This CDR3 comprises 12 residues. The germline CDR1 and CDR2 sequences are SGDLS and YYNGEE. The V end was cut by 4 bases, the J end by 6 bases, with 7 bases between. The CDR3 DNA follows: TGTGCCAGCAGCCCCTCGTCCGGGGAGCTGTTTTTT. Its protein product is CASSPSSGELFF.

The J gene is TRBJ2-7, the V gene TRBV18, with 13 bases identical to TRBD2. The CDR3 contains 13 residues. Trimming cost V 2 bases and J 9 bases; bases outside gene matches: 1. The germline V gene encodes CDR1 KGHSH and CDR2 LQKENI. CDR3 DNA sequence: TGTGCCAGCTCACCAGGGACTAGCGGGACGCAGTACTTC. Amino acids: CASSPGTSGTQYF. Based on the CDR3 plus reference TRBV18 and TRBJ2-7, the full variable domain is NAGVMQNPRHLVRRRGQEARLRCSPMKGHSHVYWYRQLPEEGLKFMVYLQKENIIDESGMPKERFSAEFPKEGPSILRIQQVVRGDSAAYFCASSPGTSGTQYFGPGTRLTVT.

This chain uses TRBV6-5 with TRBJ2-5; D is ambiguous. From germline, CDR1 is MNHEY and CDR2 SVGAGI. This CDR3 region has 13 residues. V was pared by 5 bases and J by 0 bases, with 7 bases between. The chain's CDR3 is CASSLSYQETQYF. For the CDR3, the DNA is TGTGCCAGCAGTCTGTCCTACCAAGAGACCCAGTACTTC.

V usage is TRBV7-2 and J usage is TRBJ2-7, with D possibly being TRBD2 (7 bases). The germline V gene encodes CDR1 SGHTA and CDR2 FQGNSA. The V end lost 1 base, the J end lost 7 bases, and 14 bases lay between the germline ends. The CDR3 sequence is 14 residues long. The CDR3 coding sequence is TGTGCCAGCAGCTTAGGGGGGGGGCTTAAAGAGCAGTACTTC. This codes for CASSLGGGLKEQYF.

The V call is TRBV5-1, the J call TRBJ2-1; TRBD2 might be the D (5 bases). Trimming pared 4 bases from V and 7 bases from J, leaving 12 bases between. Per germline, CDR1 SGHRS and CDR2 YFSETQ. The CDR3 is 13 residues long. The CDR3 sequence: CASSPLSGNEQFF. Here the CDR3 DNA reads TGCGCCAGCAGCCCCCTGTCGGGGAATGAGCAGTTCTTC.

V usage is TRBV6-1 and J usage is TRBJ2-5, with D perhaps matching TRBD1 (6 bases). The closer fit of TRBJ2-7 to the DNA end suggests the J call may be wrong. CDR1 is MNHNS and CDR2 is SASEGT in the germline V gene. The CDR3 is 14 residues long. The CDR3 spells CASSEGTDRYEQYF. Here the CDR3 DNA reads TGTGCCAGCAGTGAAGGGACAGATCGCTACGAGCAGTACTTC.

This clone has just one count. The V call is TRBV2, the J call TRBJ2-3, with 8 bases identical to TRBD2. The V and J ends lost 6 bases and 8 bases, in that order; junction bases with no gene match: 22. There are 18 residues in the CDR3. The germline CDR1 and CDR2 sequences are SNHLY and FYNNEI. The CDR3 sequence is CASSVRGAGGLRGRTQYF. CDR3 DNA: TGTGCCAGCAGCGTGCGGGGGGCGGGGGGTTTAAGAGGGCGTACGCAGTATTTT.

For this clone: At one of its ends the junction is not consistent with the germline gene, which may arise from a read error. This rearrangement joins TRBV7-9 to TRBJ1-1; the match to TRBD1 covers 7 bases. This CDR3 spans 14 amino acids. Germline V lookup: CDR1 SEHNR, CDR2 FQNEAQ (reference sequence). The CDR3 spells CSSSSQGYNTEAFF. In DNA, the CDR3 is TGTTCCAGCAGCTCACAGGGGTACAACACTGAAGCTTTCTTT.

V usage is TRBV29-1 and J usage is TRBJ2-7, with TRBD1 matching 7 bases. CDR3 length equals 13 residues. From germline, CDR1 is SQVTM and CDR2 ANQGSEA. The J segment lost 6 bases and the V segment lost 6 bases, leaving 11 bases of the junction unmatched. The CDR3 bases are TGCAGCGTCGGGACAGACGACCCCGTCGAGCAGTACTTC. It encodes CSVGTDDPVEQYF.

The gene calls are TRBV6-5 and TRBJ1-1; D unclear. Deletions cut 4 bases from V and 3 bases from J, with 9 bases between. CDR3 length: 13 residues. Germline V lookup: CDR1 MNHEY, CDR2 SVGAGI. DNA of the CDR3: TGTGCCAGCAGTTTGACGCGGTACACTGAAGCTTTCTTT. Translation: CASSLTRYTEAFF.

The V and J genes are TRBV7-9 and TRBJ2-2, with D perhaps TRBD1 (6 bases). The germline CDR1 and CDR2 sequences are SEHNR and FQNEAQ (reference sequence). The CDR3 is 17 residues long. V was pared by 2 bases and J by 5 bases, with 18 bases between. The CDR3 DNA is TGTGCCAGCAGCTTATCCAGGGGCCTCAGAGAGACCGGGGAGCTGTTTTTT. It encodes CASSLSRGLRETGELFF.

This clone was recorded a few times. This chain links TRBV19 with TRBJ2-7, with 7 bases aligning to TRBD1. This CDR3 region has 14 residues. Losses at the gene ends were 5 bases for V and 3 bases for J; bases not matched to a gene: 7. CDR1 LNHDA and CDR2 SQIVND come from the germline V gene (reference sequence). The CDR3 sequence: CASSETGQHYEQYF. The CDR3 coding sequence is TGTGCCAGTAGTGAGACGGGACAGCACTACGAGCAGTACTTC.

This chain uses TRBV30 with TRBJ2-1, with a possible D match to TRBD1 (7 bases). CDR1 and CDR2 from the germline V gene are GTSNPN and SVGIG (reference sequence). The CDR3 spans 13 residues. Trimming took off 7 bases at V and 12 bases at J, with 22 bases between the two ends. CDR3 amino acids: CAYSRQGGGWQFF. The CDR3, as DNA: TGTGCCTACTCGAGACAGGGAGGTGGATGGCAGTTCTTC. Drawing the rest from reference TRBV30 and TRBJ2-1, the complete variable domain is SQTIHQWPATLVQPVGSPLSLECTVEGTSNPNLYWYRQAAGRGLQLLFYSVGIGQISSEVPQNLSASRPQDRQFILSSKKLLLSDSGFYLCAYSRQGGGWQFFGPGTRLTVL.

The chain uses TRBV19 and TRBJ1-2, with a tentative D call TRBD1 (6 bases). Germline loops: CDR1 LNHDA, CDR2 SQIVND (reference sequence). Between the trimmed V and J ends, which lost 7 bases and 2 bases, there was a span of 17 bases. The CDR3 has 15 residues. CDR3: CASNLLETGNYGYTF. CDR3 nucleotide sequence: TGTGCCAGTAACCTGCTTGAGACAGGAAACTATGGCTACACCTTC.

This sequence joins TRBV15 and TRBJ1-1; maybe TRBD1 (6 bases). This CDR3 contains 13 residues. The V end lost 6 bases, the J end lost 4 bases, and 12 bases lay between the germline ends. Germline assignment: CDR1 LNHNV and CDR2 YYDKDF (reference sequence). The chain's CDR3 is CATRNRVGTEAFF. CDR3 in DNA: TGTGCCACCAGAAACAGGGTCGGCACTGAAGCTTTCTTT.

The chain employs TRBV5-6 and TRBJ1-5; perhaps TRBD1 as D (6 bases). This CDR3 comprises 15 residues. Germline CDR1 reads SGHDT; CDR2 reads YYEEEE. V was cut by 2 bases and J by 1 base, with 10 bases left in between. This CDR3 is CASSFSGESNQPQHF. The CDR3 DNA reads as TGTGCCAGCAGCTTCTCAGGGGAGAGCAATCAGCCCCAGCATTTT.

This clone appeared once. This chain connects TRBV5-1 to TRBJ2-2; 9 bases agree with TRBD1. The length of the CDR3 is 16 residues. Germline V gene lookup returns CDR1 SGHRS and CDR2 YFSETQ. The junction had 8 bases not matched to a gene; V was cut back by 4 bases and J by 4 bases. The CDR3 DNA sequence: TGCGCCAGCAGCCAAGGGACAGGGTCTCGCACCGGGGAGCTGTTTTTT. It specifies CASSQGTGSRTGELFF.

This chain joins TRBV27 and TRBJ2-3, with D perhaps TRBD1 (6 bases). The V end was cut by 5 bases, the J end by 0 bases, with 30 bases between. The CDR3 covers 21 residues. Germline V CDR1 and CDR2: MNHEY, SMNVEV (reference sequence). DNA for the CDR3: TGTGCCAGCAGTCCAAATCCGGGACACCAGGGCATGGAGCCCAGCACAGATACGCAGTATTTT. Its protein product is CASSPNPGHQGMEPSTDTQYF.

The chain couples TRBV4-3 to TRBJ2-1; 7 nucleotides align to TRBD2. Germline values: CDR1 LGHNA, CDR2 YSLEER. The CDR3 runs 17 residues. With 0 bases clipped from V and 5 bases from J, the junction kept 10 bases outside the gene matches. Written as DNA, the CDR3 is TGCGCCAGCAGCCAAGATTCTTGGGGGGGTGGACACAATGAGCAGTTCTTC. Translated: CASSQDSWGGGHNEQFF.

The rearrangement uses TRBV5-4 and TRBJ1-4, with a weak D call TRBD1 (6 bases). This CDR3 is 16 amino acids long. Germline loops: CDR1 SGHNT, CDR2 YYREEE (reference sequence). The V and J ends lost 4 bases and 7 bases respectively, with 20 bases between them. CDR3 amino acids: CASSPEGRGRIEKLFF. The CDR3 DNA follows: TGTGCCAGCAGCCCCGAGGGCAGGGGCCGGATTGAAAAACTGTTTTTT.

This clone was counted ten times or more. The chain is built from TRBV6-6 and TRBJ2-7; D might be TRBD2 (6 bases). The germline V gene has CDR1 MNHNY and CDR2 SVGAGI (reference sequence). CDR3 size: 12 residues. V lost 2 bases and J lost 7, with 9 bases in between. The CDR3 loop is CASSYRAGEQYF. DNA of the CDR3: TGTGCCAGCAGTTACAGGGCGGGGGAGCAGTACTTC.

The rearrangement joins TRBV5-1 to TRBJ2-7; 8 nucleotides align to TRBD1. The CDR3 sequence is 13 residues long. The junction had 3 bases not matched to a gene; V was cut back by 3 bases and J by 4 bases. CDR1 SGHRS and CDR2 YFSETQ come from the germline V gene. The CDR3 DNA reads as TGCGCCAGCAGCTCGGGGACAGGTTACGAGCAGTACTTC. The encoded protein is CASSSGTGYEQYF.

This clone was observed once. The chain has TRBV19 and TRBJ2-1; tentative D call: TRBD2 (6 bases). Trimming shortened V by 6 bases and J by 3 bases, and 24 bases separated the two germline ends. The length of the CDR3 is 18 residues. CDR1 and CDR2 (germline): LNHDA, SQIVND (reference sequence). This chain's CDR3 is CASSSSGGFNPYYNEQFF. The CDR3 region has the DNA TGTGCCAGTAGCAGCTCCGGGGGTTTCAACCCATACTACAATGAGCAGTTCTTC.

This clone was detected only a few times. This rearrangement joins TRBV5-1 to TRBJ2-1; 9 nucleotides line up with TRBD2. V lost 0 bases and J lost 10; bases outside the gene matches: 8. CDR1 is SGHRS and CDR2 is YFSETQ in the germline V gene. The CDR3 has 15 amino acids. Written as DNA, the CDR3 is TGCGCCAGCAGCTTGGTGGCTAGCGGGGTCGGGGAGCAGTTCTTC. The encoded protein is CASSLVASGVGEQFF.

V and J are TRBV4-3 and TRBJ1-2, with a tentative D call TRBD1 (5 bases). This CDR3 has 14 residues. V was shortened by 0 bases and J by 8 bases, with 13 bases between the two germline ends. Germline V gene data show CDR1 as LGHNA and CDR2 as YSLEER. The CDR3 here is CASSQDWPQGGYTF. CDR3 coding DNA: TGCGCCAGCAGCCAAGATTGGCCCCAGGGCGGCTACACCTTC.

The V and J genes are TRBV9 and TRBJ2-1, with TRBD2 as a possible D gene (5 bases). CDR3 size: 15 residues. V lost 0 bases, J lost 7 bases, and 14 bases lay in between. Germline V gene data show CDR1 as SGDLS and CDR2 as YYNGEE. CDR3 DNA: TGTGCCAGCAGCGTAGAAGGAGGTAACCCGAATGAGCAGTTCTTC. Protein sequence: CASSVEGGNPNEQFF.

The V call is TRBV29-1, the J call TRBJ2-1, with TRBD2 as a possible D gene (5 bases). V lost 6 bases and J 3 bases, leaving 12 bases between the germline ends. CDR1 is SQVTM and CDR2 is ANQGSEA in the germline V gene. CDR3 length: 13 residues. CDR3 amino acids: CSVAPSGYNEQFF. CDR3 nucleotide sequence: TGCAGCGTGGCGCCGAGCGGCTACAATGAGCAGTTCTTC.

CDR3 nucleotides: TGTGCCACCAGCACCCGGACAGGGACTAACTATGGCTACACCTTC. It specifies CATSTRTGTNYGYTF. This rearrangement joins TRBV15 to TRBJ1-2, with TRBD1 identical over 8 bases. This CDR3 has 15 amino acids. Germline V gene sequence: CDR1 LNHNV, CDR2 YYDKDF (reference sequence). V shed 4 bases and J 0 bases; nucleotides not matched to a gene: 4.